The rows below give T cell receptor beta chains drawn from one sample of a study of cytomegalovirus exposure and HLA in healthy donors. This table comes from immunoSEQ multiplex PCR, and its TCRdb copy is limited to in-frame clones, with some not included. The repertoire includes under 200,000 clones, roughly four fifths of them detected once, and 2.5% sits in the top ten. The sequenced sample was PBMCs. These receptors originate from a female donor in good health and CMV-seronegative. Each CDR3 is given with its conserved first and last residue. The D gene is left open where the match is weak. Clone size is shown for a subset of rows, as once, few, many or a class of expanded clone.

>TRBD1|TRBJ1-1|TRBV6-1|few
CASTHGRGGDAFF
TGTGCCAGCACCCACGGGAGAGGGGGCGACGCTTTCTTT
>-|TRBJ1-1|TRBV27|once
CATAAGVTGTEAFF
TGTGCCACCGCGGCAGGGGTGACGGGGACTGAAGCTTTCTTT
>TRBD2|TRBJ2-7|TRBV28|-
CASSLWREVSYEQYF
TGTGCCAGCAGTTTGTGGCGGGAGGTCTCCTACGAGCAGTACTTC
>TRBD1|TRBJ2-1|TRBV4-3|-
CASSQESYRGYEQFF
TGCGCCAGCAGCCAAGAAAGTTACAGGGGTTATGAGCAGTTCTTC
>-|TRBJ1-1|TRBV11-2|-
CASSLEQSGTEAFF
TGTGCCAGCAGCTTAGAACAGAGTGGCACTGAAGCTTTCTTT
>-|TRBJ1-1|TRBV5-1|-
CASSSPDRNTEAFF
TGCGCCAGCAGCTCGCCAGACAGGAACACTGAAGCTTTCTTT
>-|TRBJ2-7|TRBV4-3|-
CASSQDSRTTYEQYF
TGCGCCAGCAGCCAAGACTCTCGGACTACCTACGAGCAGTACTTC
>-|TRBJ2-7|TRBV7-9|-
CSSSLPRQGTFYEQYF
TGTTCCAGCAGCTTACCCAGACAAGGTACCTTCTACGAGCAGTACTTC
>-|TRBJ2-2|TRBV6-1|-
CASSDSYTGELFF
TGTGCCAGCAGTGACAGTTACACCGGGGAGCTGTTTTTT
>-|TRBJ2-2|TRBV27|-
CASSSGSGRSTGELFF
TGTGCCAGCAGCTCAGGGAGCGGGCGATCCACCGGGGAGCTGTTTTTT
>-|TRBJ2-1|TRBV30|-
CASSTAEQFF
TGTGCCTCCTCGACAGCTGAGCAGTTCTTC
>TRBD2|TRBJ2-3|TRBV11-2|-
CASSLAGGREDTQYF
TGTGCCAGCAGCTTGGCGGGGGGCCGCGAGGATACGCAGTATTTT
>TRBD1|TRBJ2-3|TRBV9|-
CASSGGTGRVQDTQYF
TGTGCTAGCAGCGGAGGGACAGGGAGGGTCCAAGATACGCAGTATTTT
>TRBD2|TRBJ2-3|TRBV9|-
CASSPRTSGFTDTQYF
TGTGCCAGCAGCCCCCGGACTAGCGGATTCACAGATACGCAGTATTTT
>-|TRBJ1-1|TRBV15|-
CATSRQGTTEAFF
TGTGCCACCAGCAGACAGGGGACCACTGAAGCTTTCTTT
>TRBD1|TRBJ2-7|TRBV2|once
CASRGTGSYEQYF
TGTGCCAGCAGGGGGACAGGGTCCTACGAGCAGTACTTC
>-|TRBJ1-1|TRBV7-9|-
CASSLVLGSTEAFF
TGTGCCAGCAGCTTAGTCTTGGGGAGCACTGAAGCTTTCTTT
>-|TRBJ2-7|TRBV7-2|-
CASSRLGKQYF
TGTGCCAGCAGCAGACTCGGCAAGCAGTACTTC
>-|TRBJ2-2|TRBV7-9|-
CASSSPGGTGELFF
TGTGCCAGCAGCTCCCCAGGTGGGACCGGGGAGCTGTTTTTT
>TRBD1|TRBJ2-1|TRBV11-2|-
CASSRDRGPLNEQFF
TGTGCCAGCAGCCGAGACAGGGGACCGCTAAATGAGCAGTTCTTC
>-|TRBJ1-1|TRBV19|-
CASSIDQTVNTEAFF
TGTGCCAGTAGTATAGATCAGACAGTGAACACTGAAGCTTTCTTT
>-|TRBJ1-2|TRBV28|-
CASKGVVRGYTF
TGTGCCAGCAAGGGGGTAGTCCGTGGCTACACCTTC
>-|TRBJ1-1|TRBV7-2|-
CASSLVRGEAFF
TGTGCCAGCAGCTTAGTAAGAGGAGAAGCTTTCTTT
>TRBD1|TRBJ1-1|TRBV7-9|-
CASSSGQGLEAFF
TGTGCCAGCAGCTCCGGACAGGGCCTTGAAGCTTTCTTT
>TRBD2|TRBJ2-7|TRBV5-1|-
CASSPRTSATLEQYF
TGCGCCAGCAGCCCCCGGACTAGCGCAACCCTCGAGCAGTACTTC
>TRBD1|TRBJ1-1|TRBV4-1|-
CASSQEPGTGGTEAFF
TGCGCCAGCAGCCAAGAACCCGGGACAGGGGGCACTGAAGCTTTCTTT
>TRBD1|TRBJ1-5|TRBV6-5|-
CASSGDRGPNQPQHF
TGTGCCAGCAGTGGCGACAGGGGGCCCAATCAGCCCCAGCATTTT
>TRBD1|TRBJ2-1|TRBV6-5|-
CATETGGPTNEQFF
TGTGCCACAGAAACAGGGGGCCCTACAAATGAGCAGTTCTTC
>TRBD1|TRBJ1-1|TRBV2|-
CASSERQGRMNTEAFF
TGTGCCAGCAGTGAGAGACAGGGGCGGATGAACACTGAAGCTTTCTTT
>-|TRBJ2-1|TRBV7-2|-
CASSPGLLNEQFF
TGTGCCAGCAGCCCGGGACTTCTCAATGAGCAGTTCTTC
>-|TRBJ2-7|TRBV27|-
CASSYRGKSYEQYF
TGTGCCAGCAGTTATCGGGGGAAATCCTACGAGCAGTACTTC
>-|TRBJ1-4|TRBV30|once
CAWSVRREENEKLFF
TGTGCCTGGAGTGTACGGAGGGAGGAGAATGAAAAACTGTTTTTT
>TRBD1|TRBJ2-7|TRBV30|-
CAWRQTGASYEQYF
TGTGCCTGGAGACAAACAGGGGCCTCCTACGAGCAGTACTTC
>-|TRBJ2-1|TRBV19|-
CASSITGLDEQFF
TGTGCCAGTAGTATTACAGGGTTGGATGAGCAGTTCTTC
>TRBD2|TRBJ2-5|TRBV2|few
CASSGQRGGEETQYF
TGTGCCAGCAGTGGCCAGCGGGGGGGTGAAGAGACCCAGTACTTC
>-|TRBJ2-7|TRBV11-2|few
CASSLTDDTYEQYF
TGTGCCAGCAGCTTAACCGATGACACTTACGAGCAGTACTTC
>-|TRBJ2-3|TRBV6-4|-
CASSDGTRGNTQYF
TGTGCCAGCAGTGATGGTACCCGCGGAAATACGCAGTATTTT
>TRBD2|TRBJ2-5|TRBV2|-
CASSIGTSGRYGQETQYF
TGTGCCAGCAGCATCGGGACTAGCGGGAGATATGGACAAGAGACCCAGTACTTC
>-|TRBJ1-1|TRBV19|-
CASSIRRRENTEAFF
TGTGCCAGTAGTATACGGCGGCGAGAGAACACTGAAGCTTTCTTT
>TRBD1|TRBJ1-1|TRBV19|-
CASSRGQGAATTEAFF
TGTGCCAGTAGTAGAGGGCAGGGGGCGGCCACCACTGAAGCTTTCTTT
>-|TRBJ2-3|TRBV5-4|-
CASSLDSYTDTQYF
TGTGCCAGCAGCTTAGACTCCTACACAGATACGCAGTATTTT
>-|TRBJ2-1|TRBV5-5|-
CASSVGLAIRDEQFF
TGTGCCAGCAGCGTGGGCCTAGCGATCCGCGATGAGCAGTTCTTC
>TRBD2|TRBJ2-2|TRBV5-1|-
CASSVGTSGVTGELFF
TGCGCCAGCAGCGTGGGGACTAGCGGGGTCACCGGGGAGCTGTTTTTT
>TRBD1|TRBJ2-5|TRBV5-1|few
CASSGDRVGETQYF
TGCGCCAGCAGCGGGGACAGGGTTGGAGAGACCCAGTACTTC
>TRBD1|TRBJ1-2|TRBV4-3|-
CASSQDLSGGQKLDGYTF
TGCGCCAGCAGCCAAGATCTCAGTGGGGGACAGAAGTTGGATGGCTACACCTTC
>TRBD1|TRBJ2-7|TRBV10-3|-
CAISEYKDRGLGEQYF
TGTGCCATCAGTGAGTACAAGGACAGGGGGCTCGGGGAGCAGTACTTC
>-|TRBJ1-2|TRBV19|-
CASSNGRELYGYTF
TGTGCCAGTAGTAATGGACGGGAGCTCTATGGCTACACCTTC
>TRBD2|TRBJ2-3|TRBV5-5|few
CASSLARGAGVPDTQYF
TGTGCCAGCAGCTTGGCCCGCGGAGCGGGAGTCCCAGATACGCAGTATTTT